Each of the 3 T cell receptor beta chains below was sequenced from the same sample in a study of T and B cells in COVID-19 patients. Each TRB amplification used roughly 250-550 ng of genomic DNA from blood. BIOMED2 TRB-A/B primer pools were used in multiplex TRB PCR. TCRdb processed the multiplex PCR reads anew with MiXCR; each CDR3 protein has one entry. The repertoire holds around 19,000 distinct CDR3 sequences, with around a third as singletons. Sequenced: blood. The source is a human donor with active COVID-19.

The rearrangement uses TRBV20-1 and TRBJ2-7, with 16 bases identical to TRBD2. Germline CDR1 DFQATT, CDR2 SNEGSKA (reference sequence). CDR3 length equals 12 residues. Trimming took 5 bases from V and 9 from J; bases not matched to a gene: 1. CDR3 in DNA: TGCAGTGCTGGGACTAGCGGGGGGGGGCAGTACTTC. It encodes CSAGTSGGGQYF.

The chain links TRBV10-3 to TRBJ2-3; D gene uncertain. Trimming removed 4 bases from V and 3 bases from J, with 2 bases in between. The CDR3 has 11 amino acids. CDR1 and CDR2 (germline): ENHRY, SYGVKD. CDR3 sequence reads: CAISGTDTQYF. The CDR3, as DNA: TGTGCCATCAGTGGGACAGATACGCAGTATTTT.

V is TRBV6-6 and J is TRBJ2-1, with 7 bases fitting TRBD2. CDR3 length: 13 residues. Germline CDR1 MNHNY, CDR2 SVGAGI (reference sequence). The V and J ends lost 2 bases and 7 bases, in that order; junction bases with no gene match: 2. The CDR3 nucleotides are TGTGCCAGCAGTTACGTACTAGCGAATGAGCAGTTCTTC. It specifies CASSYVLANEQFF.